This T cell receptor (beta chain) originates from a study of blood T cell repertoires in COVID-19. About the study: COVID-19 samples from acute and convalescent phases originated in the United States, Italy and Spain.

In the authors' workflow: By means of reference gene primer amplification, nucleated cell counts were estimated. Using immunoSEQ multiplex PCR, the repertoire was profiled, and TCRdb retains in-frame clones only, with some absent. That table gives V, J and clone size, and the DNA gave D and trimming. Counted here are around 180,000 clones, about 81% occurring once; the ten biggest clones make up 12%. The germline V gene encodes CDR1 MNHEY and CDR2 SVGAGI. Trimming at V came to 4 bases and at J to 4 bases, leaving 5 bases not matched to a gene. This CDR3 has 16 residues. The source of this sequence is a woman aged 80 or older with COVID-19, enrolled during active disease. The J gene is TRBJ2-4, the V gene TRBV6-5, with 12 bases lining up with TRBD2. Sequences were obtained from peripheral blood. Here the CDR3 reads CASSSTSGGQKNIQYF. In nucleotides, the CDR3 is TGTGCCAGCAGTTCTACTAGCGGGGGGCAGAAAAACATTCAGTACTTC.